Below, one TCR beta chain is given with its context. This CDR3 is built from 17 residues. Germline values: CDR1 ENHRY, CDR2 SYGVKD. These data are taken from a study of monozygotic twins with inflammatory bowel disease. Used for each TCR library was 3500 ng of total RNA. After re-calling the 5' RACE reads, TCRdb lists one entry per CDR3 protein, DNA absent. Its clone listing holds 310,000 or so distinct CDR3 sequences. V gene TRBV10-3 combines with J gene TRBJ2-3; without DNA, the TCRdb call of TRBD2 cannot be checked. This receptor was identified in a human donor with ulcerative colitis or Crohn's disease, or a healthy co-twin of an affected twin (not recorded which). Sequences were obtained from blood. The CDR3 loop is CAISATSSAGSTDTQYF.